The subject of this entry is one TCR beta chain. Its specificity is unknown. This sample is part of a study of cytomegalovirus exposure and HLA in healthy donors. Study-wide findings and caveats: A further, later analysis showed that HLA-associated TCR beta chains (compared with equally common others) were more clonally expanded.

A multiplex PCR was run with 60 Vbeta primers and 13 Jbeta primers. Assay: immunoSEQ multiplex PCR; the TCRdb copy retains only in-frame clones and omits some. The sample consists of about 100,000 clones, more than 75% of them appearing once. Germline V gene sequence: CDR1 WNHNN, CDR2 SYGVQD (reference sequence). V lost 10 bases to trimming and J lost 3 bases, with 7 bases between them. The CDR3 loop spans 11 amino acids. This chain uses TRBV10-1 with TRBJ1-3; D call uncertain. The specimen sequenced was PBMCs. This sequence was found in a woman aged 55-69 years in good health and CMV-seronegative. The CDR3 protein is CATGDGNTIYF. CDR3 DNA sequence: TGCGCCACGGGAGATGGAAACACCATATATTTT.